This T cell receptor (beta chain) originates from a study of graft-versus-host responses after intestinal transplantation. Study-wide context: Induction using anti-thymocyte globulin, followed by tacrolimus and steroids for approximately 3 years, was given to all recipients.

The data were produced by immunoSEQ multiplex PCR, yet TCRdb's version contains in-frame clones alone and is incomplete. The repertoire includes approximately 130,000 clones, about 92% of them detected once, and around 0.16% sits in the top ten. This CDR3 spans 12 amino acids. V was clipped by 0 bases and J by 7 bases, with 6 bases between them. Per the germline V gene, CDR1 is LGHNT and CDR2 is FRNRAP. For this clone: The antigen remains unidentified.

The chain joins TRBV12-5 to TRBJ2-5; no firm D call. Here the sequenced sample was unstimulated CD4+ T cells sorted from spleen or lymph node cells, taken before intestinal transplant. This receptor was taken from a human donor who received an intestinal transplant. This CDR3 is CASGLVGPTQYF. The DNA of the CDR3 is TGTGCTAGTGGTTTGGTAGGGCCGACCCAGTACTTC. Drawing the rest from reference TRBV12-5 and TRBJ2-5, the complete variable domain is DARVTQTPRHKVTEMGQEVTMRCQPILGHNTVFWYRQTMMQGLELLAYFRNRAPLDDSGMPKDRFSAEMPDATLATLKIQPSEPRDSAVYFCASGLVGPTQYFGPGTRLLVL.